The text below deals with one T cell receptor beta chain. Its specificity is unknown. Primers: 60 Vbeta forward and 13 Jbeta reverse. Assay used: immunoSEQ multiplex PCR; TCRdb lists only in-frame clones, some missing. The table records 250,000 or so clones, 85% of them present only once. Missing from this donor's record is the CMV serostatus. Germline lookup yields CDR1 KGHSH and CDR2 LQKENI. Trimming at V came to 4 bases and at J to 6 bases, leaving 8 bases not matched to a gene. CDR3 length equals 14 residues. This entry belongs to a study of cytomegalovirus exposure and HLA in healthy donors. Overall study results and limits: A few V segments could not be told apart, such as TRBV6-2 and TRBV6-3, and were left out. Later analysis demonstrated an association between a missense DCLRE1C variant and TCR beta V- and J-gene trimming. Links to common viral pathogens appeared, in a later analysis, for several of the most significant clusters.

The source of this sequence is a human donor in good health. V usage is TRBV18 and J usage is TRBJ1-1; TRBD1 agrees at 7 bases. The material sequenced was PBMCs. The CDR3 spells CASSLTRQGAEAFF. CDR3 in DNA: TGTGCCAGCTCACTGACGCGACAGGGCGCTGAAGCTTTCTTT.